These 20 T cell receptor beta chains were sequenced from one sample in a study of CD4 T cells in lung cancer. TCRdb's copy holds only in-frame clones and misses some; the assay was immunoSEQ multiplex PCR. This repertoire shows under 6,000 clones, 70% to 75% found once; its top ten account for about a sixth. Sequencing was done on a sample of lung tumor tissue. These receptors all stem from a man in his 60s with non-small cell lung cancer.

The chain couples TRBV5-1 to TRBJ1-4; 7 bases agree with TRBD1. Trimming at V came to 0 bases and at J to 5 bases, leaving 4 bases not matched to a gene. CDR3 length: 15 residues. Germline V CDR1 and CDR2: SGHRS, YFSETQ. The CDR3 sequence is CASSLAARGNEKLFF. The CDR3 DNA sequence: TGCGCCAGCAGCTTGGCCGCCAGGGGGAATGAAAAACTGTTTTTT.

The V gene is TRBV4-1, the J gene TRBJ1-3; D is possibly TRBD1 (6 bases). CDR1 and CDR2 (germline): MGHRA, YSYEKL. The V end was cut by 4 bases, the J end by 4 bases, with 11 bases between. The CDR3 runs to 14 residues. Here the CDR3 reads CASSLTQGGNTIYF. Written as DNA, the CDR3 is TGCGCCAGCAGCCTCACTCAGGGGGGAAACACCATATATTTT.

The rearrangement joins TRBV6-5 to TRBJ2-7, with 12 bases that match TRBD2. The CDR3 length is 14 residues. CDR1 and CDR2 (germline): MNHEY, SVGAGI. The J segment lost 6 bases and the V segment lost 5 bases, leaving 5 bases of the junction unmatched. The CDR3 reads CASSPGLAGTEQYF. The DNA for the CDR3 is TGTGCCAGCAGTCCCGGACTAGCGGGAACCGAGCAGTACTTC.

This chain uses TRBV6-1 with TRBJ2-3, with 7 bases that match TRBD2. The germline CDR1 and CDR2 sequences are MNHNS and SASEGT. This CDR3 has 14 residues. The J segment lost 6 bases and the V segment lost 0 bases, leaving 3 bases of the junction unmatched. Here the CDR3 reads CASSEAGGADTQYF. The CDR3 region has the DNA TGTGCCAGCAGTGAAGCGGGAGGGGCGGATACGCAGTATTTT.

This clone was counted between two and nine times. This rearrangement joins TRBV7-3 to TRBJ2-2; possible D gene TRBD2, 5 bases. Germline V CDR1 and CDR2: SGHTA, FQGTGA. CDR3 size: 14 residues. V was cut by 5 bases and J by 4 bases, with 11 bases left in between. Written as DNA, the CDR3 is TGTGCCAGCAGCGCTAGCCCTGTCACCGGGGAGCTGTTTTTT. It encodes CASSASPVTGELFF.

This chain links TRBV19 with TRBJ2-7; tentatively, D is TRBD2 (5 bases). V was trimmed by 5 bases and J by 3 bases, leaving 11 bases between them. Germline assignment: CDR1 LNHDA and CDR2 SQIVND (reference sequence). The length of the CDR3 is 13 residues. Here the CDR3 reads CASSRGASYEQYV. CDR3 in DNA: TGTGCCAGTAGTCGGGGAGCCAGCTACGAGCAGTACGTC.

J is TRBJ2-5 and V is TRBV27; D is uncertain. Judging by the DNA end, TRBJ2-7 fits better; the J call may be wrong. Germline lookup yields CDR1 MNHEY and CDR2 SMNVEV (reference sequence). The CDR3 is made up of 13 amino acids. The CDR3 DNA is TGTGCCAGCAGCCGAACTAATTCCTACGAGCAGTACTTC. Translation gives CASSRTNSYEQYF.

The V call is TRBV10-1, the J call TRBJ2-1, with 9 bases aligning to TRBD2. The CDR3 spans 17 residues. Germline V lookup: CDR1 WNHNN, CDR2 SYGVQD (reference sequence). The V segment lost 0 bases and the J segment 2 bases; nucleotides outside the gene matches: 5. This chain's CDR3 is CASSESGAGGAYNEQFF. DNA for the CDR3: TGCGCCAGCAGTGAGTCGGGGGCGGGAGGGGCCTACAATGAGCAGTTCTTC.

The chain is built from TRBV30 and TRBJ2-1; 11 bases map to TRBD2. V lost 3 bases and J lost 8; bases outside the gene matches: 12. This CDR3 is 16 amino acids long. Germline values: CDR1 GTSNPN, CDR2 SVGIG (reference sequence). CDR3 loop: CAWRVGQPGLADEQFF. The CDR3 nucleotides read TGTGCCTGGAGAGTGGGACAGCCGGGACTAGCGGATGAGCAGTTCTTC. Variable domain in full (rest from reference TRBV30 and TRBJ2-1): SQTIHQWPATLVQPVGSPLSLECTVEGTSNPNLYWYRQAAGRGLQLLFYSVGIGQISSEVPQNLSASRPQDRQFILSSKKLLLSDSGFYLCAWRVGQPGLADEQFFGPGTRLTVL.

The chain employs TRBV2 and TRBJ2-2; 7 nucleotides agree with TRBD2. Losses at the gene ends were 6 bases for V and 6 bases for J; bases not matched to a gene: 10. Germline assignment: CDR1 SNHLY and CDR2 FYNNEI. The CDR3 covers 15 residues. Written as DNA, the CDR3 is TGTGCCAGCAGCTATGGGGCAGGGAGGGCCGGGGAGCTGTTTTTT. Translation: CASSYGAGRAGELFF.

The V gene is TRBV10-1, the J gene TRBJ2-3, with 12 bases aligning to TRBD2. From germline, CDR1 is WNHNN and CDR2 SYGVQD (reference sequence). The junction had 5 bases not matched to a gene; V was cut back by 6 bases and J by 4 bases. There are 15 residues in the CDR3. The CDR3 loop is CASSQLAGGPDTQYF. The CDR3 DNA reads TGCGCCAGCAGCCAACTAGCGGGAGGTCCAGATACGCAGTATTTT.

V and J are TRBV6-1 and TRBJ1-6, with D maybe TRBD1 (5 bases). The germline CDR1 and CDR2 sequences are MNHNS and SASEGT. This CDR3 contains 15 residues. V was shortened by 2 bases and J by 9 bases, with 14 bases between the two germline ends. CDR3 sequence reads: CASSEREGEGSPLHF. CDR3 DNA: TGTGCCAGCAGTGAACGGGAAGGGGAGGGTTCACCCCTCCACTTT.

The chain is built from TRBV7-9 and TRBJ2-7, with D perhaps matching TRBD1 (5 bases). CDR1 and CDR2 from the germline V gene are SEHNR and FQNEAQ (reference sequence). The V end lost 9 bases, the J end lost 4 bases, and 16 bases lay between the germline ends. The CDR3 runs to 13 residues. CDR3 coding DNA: TGTGCCAGTTCCTTGGACCCAGGGTACGAGCAGTACTTC. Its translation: CASSLDPGYEQYF.

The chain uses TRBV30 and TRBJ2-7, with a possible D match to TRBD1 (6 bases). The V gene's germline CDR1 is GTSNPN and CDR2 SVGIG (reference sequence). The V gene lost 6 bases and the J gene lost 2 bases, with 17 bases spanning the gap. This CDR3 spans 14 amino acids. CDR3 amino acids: CACSTRKGAYEQYF. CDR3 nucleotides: TGTGCCTGCTCTACGAGGAAGGGGGCCTACGAGCAGTACTTC.

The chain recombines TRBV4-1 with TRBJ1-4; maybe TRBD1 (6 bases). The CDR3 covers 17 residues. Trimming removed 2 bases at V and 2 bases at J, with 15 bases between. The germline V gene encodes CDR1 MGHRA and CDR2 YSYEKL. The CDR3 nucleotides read TGCGCCAGCAGCCAACCAGGGGCGATCCAGACTAATGAAAAACTGTTTTTT. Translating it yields CASSQPGAIQTNEKLFF.

CDR3 sequence reads: CASSISTSVTSTDTQYF. Written as DNA, the CDR3 is TGTGCCAGTAGTATATCAACTAGCGTAACTAGCACAGATACGCAGTATTTT. The gene calls are TRBV19 and TRBJ2-3, with 7 positions matching TRBD2. CDR1 and CDR2 (germline): LNHDA, SQIVND (reference sequence). V lost 2 bases and J lost 0; bases outside the gene matches: 8. The CDR3 runs 17 residues.

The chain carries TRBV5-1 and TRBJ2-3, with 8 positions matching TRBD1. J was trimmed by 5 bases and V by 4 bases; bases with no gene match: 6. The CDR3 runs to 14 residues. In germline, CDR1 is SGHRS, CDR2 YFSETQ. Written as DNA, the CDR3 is TGCGCCAGCAGCCCCCGACAGGGGCAAGATACGCAGTATTTT. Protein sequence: CASSPRQGQDTQYF. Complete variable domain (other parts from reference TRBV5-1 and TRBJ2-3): KAGVTQTPRYLIKTRGQQVTLSCSPISGHRSVSWYQQTPGQGLQFLFEYFSETQRNKGNFPGRFSGRQFSNSRSEMNVSTLELGDSALYLCASSPRQGQDTQYFGPGTRLTVL.

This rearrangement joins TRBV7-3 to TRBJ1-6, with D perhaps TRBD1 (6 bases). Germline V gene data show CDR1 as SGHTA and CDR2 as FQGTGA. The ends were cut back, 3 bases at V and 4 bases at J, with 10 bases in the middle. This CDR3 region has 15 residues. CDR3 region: CASSFSGTYNSPLHF. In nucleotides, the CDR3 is TGTGCCAGCAGCTTTAGTGGGACATATAATTCACCCCTCCACTTT. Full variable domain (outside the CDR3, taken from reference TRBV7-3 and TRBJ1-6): GAGVSQTPSNKVTEKGKYVELRCDPISGHTALYWYRQSLGQGPEFLIYFQGTGAADDSGLPNDRFFAVRPEGSVSTLKIQRTERGDSAVYLCASSFSGTYNSPLHFGNGTRLTVT.

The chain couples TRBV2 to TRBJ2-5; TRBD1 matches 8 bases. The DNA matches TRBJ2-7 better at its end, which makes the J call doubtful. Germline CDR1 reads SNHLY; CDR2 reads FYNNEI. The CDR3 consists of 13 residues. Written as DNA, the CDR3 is TGTGCCAGCAGTGGGACAGGGAACTACGAGCAGTACTTC. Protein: CASSGTGNYEQYF.

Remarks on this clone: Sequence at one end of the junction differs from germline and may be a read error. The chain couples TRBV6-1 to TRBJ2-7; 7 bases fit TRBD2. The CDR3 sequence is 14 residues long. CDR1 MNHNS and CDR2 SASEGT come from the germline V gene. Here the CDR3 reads CASSLTSEGYEQCF. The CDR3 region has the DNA TGTGCCAGCAGTCTTACTAGCGAGGGGTACGAGCAGTGCTTC.